This TCR beta chain originates from a study of blood T cell repertoires in COVID-19. Using immunoSEQ multiplex PCR, the repertoire was profiled, and TCRdb retains in-frame clones only, with some absent. The data contain around 250,000 clones, about 90% of them singletons. This clone has a single count. Germline V gene lookup returns CDR1 GTSNPN and CDR2 SVGIG (reference sequence). The V segment lost 0 bases and the J segment 0 bases; nucleotides outside the gene matches: 4. The CDR3 spans 16 residues. Sequenced: PBMCs or T cells enriched from blood (not recorded which). The gene calls are TRBV30 and TRBJ2-7; 11 bases line up with TRBD2. This receptor was obtained from a human donor in a cohort exposed to, infected with or recovered from COVID-19 (not recorded which). The donor label of this sample is uncertain. For the CDR3, the DNA is TGTGCCTGGAGTGTAGGTAGCGGGGGGGTCTCCTACGAGCAGTACTTC. Amino acid sequence: CAWSVGSGGVSYEQYF.